The rows below give T cell receptor beta chains drawn from one sample of a study of spatial heterogeneity in lung cancer. Via MiXCR, TCRdb re-called the 5' RACE reads, giving one row per CDR3 protein. This sample has tens of thousands of distinct CDR3 sequences; about 20% occur once, and the top ten carry around 5.9%. The specimen comprised PBMCs, sampled at surgery. These receptors were obtained from a male donor with early-stage non-small cell lung cancer. The CDR3 runs from the conserved cysteine through the conserved F or W. A D gene is named only where the DNA matches it firmly. The size field is filled for only some rows; it gives once, few, many or a size class.

cdr3_length,v_call,clone_size,d_call,j_call,cdr3_nt,cdr3_aa
16,TRBV7-2,few,TRBD1,TRBJ1-1,TGTGCCAGCAGGCCCGGGACAGGGGGCCTGAACACTGAAGCTTTCTTT,CASRPGTGGLNTEAFF
14,TRBV19,once,NA,TRBJ2-3,TGTGCCAGTAGTATAACGTCAGGGGAAGATACGCAGTATTTT,CASSITSGEDTQYF
16,TRBV20-1,NA,TRBD2,TRBJ2-1,TGCAGTGCTAGTGGATCCGGGACTAGCGTGTACAATGAGCAGTTCTTC,CSASGSGTSVYNEQFF
12,TRBV12-3/TRBV12-4,NA,NA,TRBJ2-7,TGTGCCAGCACCGAAGATCTCTACGAGCAGTACTTC,CASTEDLYEQYF
17,TRBV7-9,NA,NA,TRBJ2-1,TGTGCCAGCAGCTTAGGCACGGGAGTGGGGTCCTACAATGAGCAGTTCTTC,CASSLGTGVGSYNEQFF
14,TRBV29-1,few,TRBD1,TRBJ2-1,TGCAGCGTTGAAAGGCAGGGGGCGAGGAATGAGCAGTTCTTC,CSVERQGARNEQFF
14,TRBV20-1,many,NA,TRBJ2-4,TGCAGTGCTTGGGCCGGGGGAGCCAAAAACATTCAGTACTTC,CSAWAGGAKNIQYF
13,TRBV7-9,few,NA,TRBJ2-7,TGTGCCAGCAGCTCGGACAGCGCCGGCGAGCAGTACTTC,CASSSDSAGEQYF
15,TRBV2,NA,TRBD1,TRBJ2-1,TGTGCCAGCAGTGTAGGACAGGAACTTTACAATGAGCAGTTCTTC,CASSVGQELYNEQFF
14,TRBV18,many,NA,TRBJ1-6,TGTGCCAGCAATACCGGACAGTATAATTCACCCCTCCACTTT,CASNTGQYNSPLHF
14,TRBV28,few,NA,TRBJ1-1,TGTGCCAGCAGCTCCCCGCCTCGGGGGTACGAAGCTTTCTTT,CASSSPPRGYEAFF
16,TRBV29-1,NA,NA,TRBJ1-5,TGCAGCGTTGTAAGTGGGACGGATTATAGCAATCAGCCCCAGCATTTT,CSVVSGTDYSNQPQHF
14,TRBV11-2,few,NA,TRBJ2-7,TGTGCCAGCAGCTGGACGGACGGCGACTACGAGCAGTACTTC,CASSWTDGDYEQYF
15,TRBV7-7,few,NA,TRBJ2-2,TGTGCTAGCAGCTTGTTGGGGGCTAAAACCGGGGAGCTGTTTTTT,CASSLLGAKTGELFF
14,TRBV6-5,NA,NA,TRBJ1-2,TGTGCCAGCAGTTCAACTACACGGGCCTATGGCTACACCTTC,CASSSTTRAYGYTF
12,TRBV6-2/TRBV6-3,NA,NA,TRBJ1-5,TGTGCCAGCAGACAGAGCAATCAGCCCCAGCATTTT,CASRQSNQPQHF
17,TRBV7-6,NA,NA,TRBJ2-7,TGTGCCAGCAGCTTGAGCCCACGACTGATCAGCTCCTACGAGCAGTACTTC,CASSLSPRLISSYEQYF
13,TRBV10-3,NA,NA,TRBJ2-5,TGTGCCATCGGGGAGAGGGGACAAGAGACCCAGTACTTC,CAIGERGQETQYF